Sequencing of this TCR beta chain was carried out in a study of radiotherapy plus CTLA-4 blockade in lung cancer. Study findings and constraints: Blood-borne expansion of tumor-derived TCR clones followed radiotherapy plus ipilimumab. Early blood T cell clone changes and increased post-radiation serum interferon-beta were reportedly the strongest response predictors.

Patients had chemo-refractory metastatic non-small-cell lung cancer and received focal radiation plus CTLA-4 blockade that used ipilimumab. The method was immunoSEQ multiplex PCR; TCRdb's version includes in-frame clones alone and lacks a portion of them. The sample lists 130,000 or so clones, about 87% occurring once. A note on this clone: Antigen: not known.

The V end lost 1 base, the J end lost 7 bases, and 14 bases lay between the germline ends. Germline CDR1 is SGHVS and CDR2 is FQNEAQ. CDR3 length equals 15 residues. This chain uses TRBV7-8 with TRBJ2-1, with a tentative D call TRBD2 (6 bases). Specimen: peripheral blood, collected from a patient treated with radiotherapy plus ipilimumab. The sequence came from a human donor with non-small cell lung cancer that progressed on radiotherapy plus ipilimumab. The CDR3 reads CASSLGFGGSNEQFF. As DNA, the CDR3 is TGTGCCAGCAGCTTAGGCTTCGGGGGATCAAATGAGCAGTTCTTC.